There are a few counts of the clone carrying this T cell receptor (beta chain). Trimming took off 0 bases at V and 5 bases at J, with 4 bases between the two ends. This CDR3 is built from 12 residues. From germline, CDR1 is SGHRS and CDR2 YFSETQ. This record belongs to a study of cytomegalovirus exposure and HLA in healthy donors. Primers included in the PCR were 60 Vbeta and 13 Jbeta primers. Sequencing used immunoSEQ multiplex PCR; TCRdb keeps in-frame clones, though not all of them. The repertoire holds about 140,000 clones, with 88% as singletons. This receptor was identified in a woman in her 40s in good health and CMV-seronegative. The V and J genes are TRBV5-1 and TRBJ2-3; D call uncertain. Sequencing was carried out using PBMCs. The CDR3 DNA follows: TGCGCCAGCAGCTTGGGAGTAGATACGCAGTATTTT. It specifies CASSLGVDTQYF.